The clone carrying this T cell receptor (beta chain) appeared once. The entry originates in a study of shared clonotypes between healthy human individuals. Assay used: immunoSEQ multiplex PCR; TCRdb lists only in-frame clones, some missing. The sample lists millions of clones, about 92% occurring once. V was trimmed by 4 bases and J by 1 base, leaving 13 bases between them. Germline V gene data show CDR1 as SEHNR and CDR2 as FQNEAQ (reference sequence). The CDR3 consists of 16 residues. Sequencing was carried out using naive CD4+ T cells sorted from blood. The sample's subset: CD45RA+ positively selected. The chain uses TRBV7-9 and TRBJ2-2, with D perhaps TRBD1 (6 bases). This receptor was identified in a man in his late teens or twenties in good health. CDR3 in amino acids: CASSWDILVNTGELFF. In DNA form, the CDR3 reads TGTGCCAGCAGCTGGGACATACTCGTGAACACCGGGGAGCTGTTTTTT.